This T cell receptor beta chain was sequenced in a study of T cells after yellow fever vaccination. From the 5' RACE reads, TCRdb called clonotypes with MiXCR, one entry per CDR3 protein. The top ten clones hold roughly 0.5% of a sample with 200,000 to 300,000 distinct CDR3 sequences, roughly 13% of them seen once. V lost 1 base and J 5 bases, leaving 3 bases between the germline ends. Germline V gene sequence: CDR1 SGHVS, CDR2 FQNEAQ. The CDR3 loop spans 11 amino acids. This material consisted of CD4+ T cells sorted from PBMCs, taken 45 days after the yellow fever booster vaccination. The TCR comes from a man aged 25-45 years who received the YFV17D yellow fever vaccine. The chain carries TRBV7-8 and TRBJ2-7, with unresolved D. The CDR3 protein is CASSLVNEQYF. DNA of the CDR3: TGTGCCAGCAGCTTAGTAAACGAGCAGTACTTC.